Below, one T cell receptor (beta chain) is given with its context. The data were obtained in a study of blood T cell repertoires in COVID-19. Study in general: Spain, Italy and the United States supplied samples that represented acute and convalescent COVID-19.

Seattle patient enrollment occurred during active infection, with longitudinal follow-up thereafter. This table comes from immunoSEQ multiplex PCR, and its TCRdb copy is limited to in-frame clones, with some not included. Of some 240,000 clones in the sample, over 80% were seen once. This TCR came from a woman aged 65 to 85 with COVID-19, enrolled during active disease. The sequenced sample consisted of peripheral blood.

This CDR3 is CASSLNSGSDTEAFF. CDR3 sequence (DNA): TGTGCCAGCAGCTTAAACAGCGGTTCAGACACTGAAGCTTTCTTT. The V and J genes are TRBV7-9 and TRBJ1-1, with no clear D. The CDR3 covers 15 residues. CDR1 and CDR2 from the germline V gene are SEHNR and FQNEAQ (reference sequence). Trimming removed 2 bases at V and 3 bases at J, with 13 bases between.